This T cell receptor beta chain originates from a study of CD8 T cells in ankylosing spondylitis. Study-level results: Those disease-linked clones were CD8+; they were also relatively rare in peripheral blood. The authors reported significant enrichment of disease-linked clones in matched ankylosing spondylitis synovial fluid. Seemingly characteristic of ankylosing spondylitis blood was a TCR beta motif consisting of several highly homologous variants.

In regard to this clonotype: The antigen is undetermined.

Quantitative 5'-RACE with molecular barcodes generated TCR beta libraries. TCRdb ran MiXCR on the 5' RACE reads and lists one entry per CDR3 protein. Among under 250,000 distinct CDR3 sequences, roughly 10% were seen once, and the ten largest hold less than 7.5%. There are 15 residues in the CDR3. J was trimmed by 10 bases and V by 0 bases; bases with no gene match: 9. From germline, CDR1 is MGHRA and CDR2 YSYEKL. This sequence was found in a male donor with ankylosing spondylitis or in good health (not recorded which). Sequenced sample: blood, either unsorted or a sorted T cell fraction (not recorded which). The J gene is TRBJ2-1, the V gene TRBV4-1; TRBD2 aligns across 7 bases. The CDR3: CASSQDLGGVGEQFF. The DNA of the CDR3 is TGCGCCAGCAGCCAAGATCTGGGGGGGGTGGGGGAGCAGTTCTTC.